This T cell receptor beta chain was captured by sequencing in a study of radiation and T cells in renal cell carcinoma. Noted time point: baseline pretreatment blood. Treatment defined: 15 Gy SBRT to primary tumor, nephrectomy 4 weeks later. Serial blood draws occurred at baseline and 2 and 4 weeks post-SBRT. TCRdb keeps only in-frame clones here, not all; method: immunoSEQ multiplex PCR. In the table there are roughly 150,000 clones, about 87% of which are singletons. Germline V CDR1 and CDR2: LNHDA, SQIVND (reference sequence). Trimming stripped 4 bases from V and 7 bases from J, with 8 bases between. This CDR3 is 12 amino acids long.

The chain uses TRBV19 and TRBJ2-1; no clear D. The sample was blood, taken from a patient whose treatment included radiotherapy and nephrectomy. This clonotype was sampled from an older woman with renal cell carcinoma. This chain's CDR3 is CASSRDGNEQFF. The CDR3 DNA is TGTGCCAGTAGTAGGGATGGAAATGAGCAGTTCTTC.